This T cell receptor beta chain was captured in a study of blood T cell repertoires in COVID-19. Recruited during active infection, patients (from Seattle) were subsequently followed longitudinally. In the authors' methods: Reference gene primer amplification gave nucleated cell count estimates. The data were produced by immunoSEQ multiplex PCR, yet TCRdb's version contains in-frame clones alone and is incomplete. V and J calls and clone size follow that table, whereas D and trimming were derived from the DNA. The table has 200,000 to 250,000 clones, roughly nine tenths seen once. The sequencing input was peripheral blood. The origin of this receptor is a woman in her forties or fifties with COVID-19, enrolled during active disease.

The CDR3: CASTMYKGQEPSGANVLTF. CDR3 sequence (DNA): TGTGCCAGTACCATGTACAAGGGACAGGAACCTTCGGGGGCCAACGTCCTGACTTTC. The chain employs TRBV19 and TRBJ2-6; 8 nucleotides line up with TRBD1. Per the germline V gene, CDR1 is LNHDA and CDR2 is SQIVND (reference sequence). V gave up 7 bases and J gave up 4 bases; unmatched junction bases: 18. This CDR3 region has 19 residues.